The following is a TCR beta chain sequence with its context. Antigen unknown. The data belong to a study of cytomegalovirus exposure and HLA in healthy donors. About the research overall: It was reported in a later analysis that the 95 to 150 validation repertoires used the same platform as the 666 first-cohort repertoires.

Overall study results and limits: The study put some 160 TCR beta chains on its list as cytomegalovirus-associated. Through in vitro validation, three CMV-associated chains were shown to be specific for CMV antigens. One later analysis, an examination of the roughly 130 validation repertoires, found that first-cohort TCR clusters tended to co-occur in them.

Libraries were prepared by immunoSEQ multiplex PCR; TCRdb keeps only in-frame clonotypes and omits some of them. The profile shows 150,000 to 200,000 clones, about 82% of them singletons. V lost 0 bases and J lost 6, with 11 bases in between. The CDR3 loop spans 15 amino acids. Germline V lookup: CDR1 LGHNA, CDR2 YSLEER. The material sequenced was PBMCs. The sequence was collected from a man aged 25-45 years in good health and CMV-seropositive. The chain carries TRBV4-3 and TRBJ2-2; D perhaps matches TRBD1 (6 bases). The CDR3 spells CASSQELGAAGELFF. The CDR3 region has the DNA TGCGCCAGCAGCCAAGAACTGGGGGCCGCCGGGGAGCTGTTTTTT.